One sample yielded the 29 T cell receptor beta chains listed below, sequenced in a study of circulating and synovial CD4+ cells in juvenile arthritis. Clones were read by immunoSEQ multiplex PCR, and TCRdb kept only the in-frame ones, dropping some. The sample lists fewer than 35,000 clones, about 95% seen once, with roughly 0.16% in the top ten. The sequencing sample was made of CD4+ T cells from blood. Receptor source: a human donor with juvenile idiopathic arthritis.

The genes are TRBV19 and TRBJ2-1, with 9 nucleotides matching TRBD1. The V gene end was trimmed by 11 bases and the J gene end by 6 bases; junction bases not matched to a gene: 14. The germline V gene encodes CDR1 LNHDA and CDR2 SQIVND (reference sequence). The CDR3 contains 15 residues. The DNA for the CDR3 is TGTGCCCCCTACCGAAGACAGGGGGGTGGCAATGAGCAGTTCTTC. As protein: CAPYRRQGGGNEQFF.

The chain has TRBV12-5 and TRBJ1-1; unclear D gene. The CDR3 is 13 amino acids. Looked up from germline, CDR1 is LGHNT and CDR2 is FRNRAP. V was trimmed by 1 base and J by 1 base, leaving 4 bases between them. This CDR3 is CASGLDRNTEAFF. The CDR3 region has the DNA TGTGCTAGTGGTTTGGACAGGAACACTGAAGCTTTCTTT.

This sequence joins TRBV18 and TRBJ2-7; TRBD1 might be the D (5 bases). CDR3 length equals 16 residues. CDR1 and CDR2 (germline): KGHSH, LQKENI. V lost 2 bases and J 2 bases, leaving 16 bases between the germline ends. CDR3 amino acids: CASSPNIAGLTYEQYF. DNA for the CDR3: TGTGCCAGCTCACCAAATATCGCAGGGTTGACCTACGAGCAGTACTTC.

The V gene is TRBV6-1, the J gene TRBJ2-1; the D is unclear. V was shortened by 4 bases and J by 4 bases, with 5 bases between the two germline ends. The CDR3 covers 12 residues. Germline-derived CDR1 and CDR2 are MNHNS and SASEGT. As DNA, the CDR3 is TGTGCCAGCAGTGTCACTTACAATGAGCAGTTCTTC. Amino acids: CASSVTYNEQFF.

In its sample, this clone was seen a few times. This chain links TRBV2 with TRBJ2-2, with 11 bases matching TRBD2. Germline V gene data show CDR1 as SNHLY and CDR2 as FYNNEI. CDR3 length equals 15 residues. Trimming at V came to 6 bases and at J to 7 bases, leaving 7 bases not matched to a gene. The CDR3 region has the DNA TGTGCCAGCAGGGCAATGACTAGCGGGGTCGGGGAGCTGTTTTTT. Residues: CASRAMTSGVGELFF.

The genes are TRBV7-8 and TRBJ1-1, with 7 positions matching TRBD1. The CDR3 runs 13 residues. The junction had 2 bases not matched to a gene; V was cut back by 3 bases and J by 4 bases. Germline CDR1 reads SGHVS; CDR2 reads FQNEAQ. As DNA, the CDR3 is TGTGCCAGCAGCTTTGCAGGGGGCACTGAAGCTTTCTTT. Protein product: CASSFAGGTEAFF.

This clone appeared once. The rearrangement links TRBV28 to TRBJ2-4; 13 bases line up with TRBD2. Per the germline V gene, CDR1 is MDHEN and CDR2 is SYDVKM. The CDR3 has 21 residues. Unmatched junction bases numbered 17, after V lost 6 bases and J lost 0 bases. The CDR3 region is CASSPEGPGLAGILAKNIQYF. The CDR3, as DNA: TGTGCCAGCAGCCCGGAGGGACCGGGACTAGCGGGAATCCTAGCCAAAAACATTCAGTACTTC. Based on the CDR3 plus reference TRBV28 and TRBJ2-4, the full variable domain is DVKVTQSSRYLVKRTGEKVFLECVQDMDHENMFWYRQDPGLGLRLIYFSYDVKMKEKGDIPEGYSVSREKKERFSLILESASTNQTSMYLCASSPEGPGLAGILAKNIQYFGAGTRLSVL.

The chain couples TRBV29-1 to TRBJ2-7; 8 bases fit TRBD2. V trimming: 6 bases; J trimming: 2 bases; junction bases outside the gene matches: 9. The V gene's germline CDR1 is SQVTM and CDR2 ANQGSEA. The CDR3 loop spans 14 amino acids. This CDR3 is CSVPHGGAPYEQYF. The CDR3 DNA follows: TGCAGCGTCCCGCACGGGGGGGCCCCCTACGAGCAGTACTTC.

The rearrangement links TRBV9 to TRBJ1-2; weak D call: TRBD1 (5 bases). The CDR3 covers 13 residues. Germline values: CDR1 SGDLS, CDR2 YYNGEE. The ends were cut back, 5 bases at V and 4 bases at J, with 12 bases in the middle. The CDR3 nucleotides read TGTGCCAGCAGTCAGGGTGTTGGCTATGGCTACACCTTC. The encoded protein is CASSQGVGYGYTF.

V and J are TRBV6-5 and TRBJ2-7, with 10 bases identical to TRBD1. V was pared by 6 bases and J by 2 bases, with 7 bases of the junction left unmatched. The CDR3 length is 15 residues. Germline lookup yields CDR1 MNHEY and CDR2 SVGAGI. The CDR3 sequence: CASSPRDRGPYEQYF. The CDR3 DNA reads as TGTGCCAGCAGCCCGCGGGACAGGGGTCCCTACGAGCAGTACTTC.

The chain uses TRBV20-1 and TRBJ1-4; D is uncertain. This CDR3 comprises 11 residues. Trimming cost V 4 bases and J 3 bases, with 3 bases left between them. In germline, CDR1 is DFQATT, CDR2 SNEGSKA (reference sequence). The CDR3 is CSAISNEKLFF. For the CDR3, the DNA is TGCAGTGCTATCTCTAATGAAAAACTGTTTTTT.

The chain employs TRBV6-5 and TRBJ2-2, with TRBD1 identical over 7 bases. CDR1 and CDR2 (germline): MNHEY, SVGAGI. The CDR3 sequence is 15 residues long. Germline trimming cut 9 bases from V and 1 base from J; bases unmatched to any gene: 8. CDR3 region: CASHRGGLNTGELFF. CDR3 sequence (DNA): TGTGCCAGTCATAGAGGGGGCTTGAACACCGGGGAGCTGTTTTTT.

CDR3 sequence reads: CASSFSSGVGQTQYF. The CDR3 DNA is TGCGCCAGCAGCTTTTCTAGCGGGGTAGGACAGACCCAGTACTTC. The J gene is TRBJ2-5, the V gene TRBV5-1; 9 nucleotides align to TRBD2. CDR3 length: 15 amino acids. The germline V gene has CDR1 SGHRS and CDR2 YFSETQ. The ends lost 2 bases at V and 6 bases at J; junction bases unmatched: 8.

DNA for the CDR3: TGCGCCAGCAGCCCGCCTTGGACAGGGATCGCAGATACGCAGTATTTT. Protein: CASSPPWTGIADTQYF. The chain recombines TRBV4-1 with TRBJ2-3, with 8 bases fitting TRBD1. This CDR3 spans 16 amino acids. The V and J ends lost 4 bases and 4 bases, in that order; junction bases with no gene match: 10. CDR1 is MGHRA and CDR2 is YSYEKL in the germline V gene.

The chain combines TRBV7-9 with TRBJ1-2; D not resolved. CDR1 is SEHNR and CDR2 is FQNEAQ in the germline V gene (reference sequence). This CDR3 comprises 12 residues. Trimming removed 5 bases at V and 6 bases at J, with 10 bases between. The CDR3 sequence: CASSVLENGYTF. CDR3 nucleotide sequence: TGTGCCAGCAGCGTATTGGAGAATGGCTACACCTTC.

The table lists this clone with a count of one. CDR3 coding DNA: TGTGCCAGCAGCTTGACAGGGTACACTGAAGCTTTCTTT. Its translation is CASSLTGYTEAFF. V and J are TRBV7-6 and TRBJ1-1; 7 positions match TRBD1. Looked up from germline, CDR1 is SGHVS and CDR2 is FNYEAQ. Trimming at V came to 3 bases and at J to 3 bases, leaving 1 base not matched to a gene. CDR3 length: 13 residues.

The chain couples TRBV9 to TRBJ2-7; 9 nucleotides line up with TRBD2. J gave up 5 bases and V 4 bases, and 13 bases lay outside the gene matches. There are 16 residues in the CDR3. In germline, CDR1 is SGDLS, CDR2 YYNGEE. The CDR3 protein is CASSPTAGGPLNEQYF. Here the CDR3 DNA reads TGTGCCAGCAGCCCGACGGCGGGAGGGCCCCTAAACGAGCAGTACTTC.

This clone was seen a single time. This chain links TRBV19 with TRBJ1-1; D may be TRBD1 (5 bases). This CDR3 is built from 17 residues. Trimming took off 0 bases at V and 0 bases at J, with 14 bases between the two ends. The V gene's germline CDR1 is LNHDA and CDR2 SQIVND (reference sequence). CDR3 sequence reads: CASSIDPPSGMNTEAFF. In nucleotides, the CDR3 is TGTGCCAGTAGTATAGACCCTCCTTCAGGGATGAACACTGAAGCTTTCTTT. Together with reference TRBV19 and TRBJ1-1, the CDR3 gives the full variable domain: DGGITQSPKYLFRKEGQNVTLSCEQNLNHDAMYWYRQDPGQGLRLIYYSQIVNDFQKGDIAEGYSVSREKKESFPLTVTSAQKNPTAFYLCASSIDPPSGMNTEAFFGQGTRLTVV.

This chain uses TRBV9 with TRBJ1-5; 7 bases fit TRBD1. This CDR3 has 15 amino acids. Trimming cost V 1 base and J 5 bases; bases outside gene matches: 6. The V gene's germline CDR1 is SGDLS and CDR2 YYNGEE. As DNA, the CDR3 is TGTGCCAGCAGCGTATCGGGACAGAGGGATCAGCCCCAGCATTTT. Protein product: CASSVSGQRDQPQHF.

This clone is a singleton in its sample. The gene calls are TRBV4-2 and TRBJ2-1, with 12 bases identical to TRBD2. Trimming cost V 3 bases and J 4 bases; bases outside gene matches: 1. This CDR3 comprises 15 residues. CDR1 and CDR2 (germline): LGHNA, YNFKEQ. The DNA of the CDR3 is TGTGCCAGCAGCCAGGGGACTAGCGGGTACAATGAGCAGTTCTTC. As protein: CASSQGTSGYNEQFF.

The gene calls are TRBV19 and TRBJ1-2, with no clear D. The CDR3 loop spans 14 amino acids. Germline CDR1 LNHDA, CDR2 SQIVND (reference sequence). Between the trimmed V and J ends, which lost 4 bases and 3 bases, there was a span of 12 bases. CDR3 nucleotide sequence: TGTGCCAGTAGTAGGGGAGGGCTGGACTATGGCTACACCTTC. Its protein is CASSRGGLDYGYTF.

The chain has TRBV7-2 and TRBJ1-1, with D unresolved. CDR3 length: 14 residues. The germline V and J ends were trimmed by 5 bases and 5 bases, with 15 bases remaining between them. The germline gives CDR1 SGHTA, CDR2 FQGNSA. Written as DNA, the CDR3 is TGTGCCAGCAGCCCCGGACTTCCCGGGACTGAAGCTTTCTTT. It translates to CASSPGLPGTEAFF.

V gene TRBV4-1 combines with J gene TRBJ1-2; possible D gene TRBD1, 6 bases. The V and J ends lost 3 bases and 4 bases respectively, with 15 bases between them. This CDR3 has 15 amino acids. Germline V gives CDR1 MGHRA, CDR2 YSYEKL. The CDR3 nucleotides are TGCGCCAGCAGCCAGCTAACAGGGATGGGCTATGGCTACACCTTC. Encoded protein: CASSQLTGMGYGYTF.

The rearrangement uses TRBV28 and TRBJ2-7, with TRBD2 identical over 15 bases. V gave up 5 bases and J gave up 12 bases; unmatched junction bases: 8. Germline-derived CDR1 and CDR2 are MDHEN and SYDVKM. The CDR3 is 14 residues long. CDR3 in amino acids: CASSTGLAGGPGYF. In DNA form, the CDR3 reads TGTGCCAGCAGTACCGGACTAGCGGGGGGGCCGGGGTACTTC.

V usage is TRBV4-2 and J usage is TRBJ2-2; the D is unclear. The CDR3 spans 14 residues. V was cut by 5 bases and J by 6 bases, with 13 bases left in between. Germline V gene data show CDR1 as LGHNA and CDR2 as YNFKEQ. The DNA of the CDR3 is TGTGCCAGCAGCGGATCTACGACTGCCGGGGAGCTGTTTTTT. The encoded protein is CASSGSTTAGELFF.

The V and J genes are TRBV28 and TRBJ2-5; 8 nucleotides line up with TRBD2. The ends lost 1 base at V and 4 bases at J; junction bases unmatched: 11. The CDR3 extends over 17 amino acids. Germline CDR1 is MDHEN and CDR2 is SYDVKM. The CDR3 nucleotides are TGTGCCAGCAGTTTATCCCCGCTGGGCGGGAGGTTAGAGACCCAGTACTTC. Its translation: CASSLSPLGGRLETQYF. Filled out from reference TRBV28 and TRBJ2-5, the complete variable domain reads DVKVTQSSRYLVKRTGEKVFLECVQDMDHENMFWYRQDPGLGLRLIYFSYDVKMKEKGDIPEGYSVSREKKERFSLILESASTNQTSMYLCASSLSPLGGRLETQYFGPGTRLLVL.

The V call is TRBV28, the J call TRBJ2-7, with D possibly being TRBD2 (6 bases). The V and J ends lost 9 bases and 6 bases respectively, with 21 bases between them. In germline, CDR1 is MDHEN, CDR2 SYDVKM. CDR3 length: 14 residues. The CDR3 is CASLLSTGRSEQYF. As DNA, the CDR3 is TGTGCCAGTCTCTTATCTACGGGGAGGAGCGAGCAGTACTTC. The variable domain in full, completed from reference TRBV28 and TRBJ2-7, reads DVKVTQSSRYLVKRTGEKVFLECVQDMDHENMFWYRQDPGLGLRLIYFSYDVKMKEKGDIPEGYSVSREKKERFSLILESASTNQTSMYLCASLLSTGRSEQYFGPGTRLTVT.

The gene calls are TRBV1 and TRBJ2-1; TRBD2, the table's D call, lacks a check against the DNA. TRBV1 constitutes a pseudogene. The CDR3 has 15 residues. CDR3 bases: TGCACCAGCAGCCTCCGGCGGGGGGGCCGCGGTGAGCAGTTCTTC. It specifies CTSSLRRGGRGEQFF.

The count of this clone is one. The chain recombines TRBV5-1 with TRBJ1-5; D is possibly TRBD1 (5 bases). The length of the CDR3 is 20 residues. V was cut by 4 bases and J by 0 bases, with 26 bases left in between. CDR1 is SGHRS, CDR2 YFSETQ, per germline. CDR3 DNA: TGCGCCAGCAGCCCCATCGGGGGGACCCAAGGGATCTATAGCAATCAGCCCCAGCATTTT. Protein sequence: CASSPIGGTQGIYSNQPQHF. Full variable domain (remainder filled in from reference TRBV5-1 and TRBJ1-5): KAGVTQTPRYLIKTRGQQVTLSCSPISGHRSVSWYQQTPGQGLQFLFEYFSETQRNKGNFPGRFSGRQFSNSRSEMNVSTLELGDSALYLCASSPIGGTQGIYSNQPQHFGDGTRLSIL.